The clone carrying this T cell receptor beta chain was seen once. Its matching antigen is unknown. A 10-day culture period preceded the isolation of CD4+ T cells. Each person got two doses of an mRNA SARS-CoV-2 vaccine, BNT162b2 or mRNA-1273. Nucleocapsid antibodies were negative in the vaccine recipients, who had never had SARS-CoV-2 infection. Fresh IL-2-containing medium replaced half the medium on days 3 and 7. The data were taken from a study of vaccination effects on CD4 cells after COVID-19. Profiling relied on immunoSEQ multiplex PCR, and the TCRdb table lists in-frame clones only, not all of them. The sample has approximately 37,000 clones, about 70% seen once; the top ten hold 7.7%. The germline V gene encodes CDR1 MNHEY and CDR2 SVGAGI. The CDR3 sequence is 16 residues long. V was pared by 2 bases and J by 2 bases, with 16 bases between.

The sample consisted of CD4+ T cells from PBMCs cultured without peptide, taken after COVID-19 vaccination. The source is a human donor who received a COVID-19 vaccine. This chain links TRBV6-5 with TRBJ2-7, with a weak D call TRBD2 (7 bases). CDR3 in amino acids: CASSYGGGSIPYEQYF. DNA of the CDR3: TGTGCCAGCAGTTACGGGGGGGGCTCGATACCCTACGAGCAGTACTTC.